Here is one T cell receptor beta chain with its context. Its antigen is unknown. No qualities accompany the bases; no much larger clone lies one base away. The germline V gene (reference sequence) yields LGHDT for CDR1 and YNNKEL for CDR2. V sheds 5 bases and J sheds 2 bases, leaving 13 bases between their ends. The CDR3 spans 15 residues, from the cysteine through the phenylalanine. Only the CDR3 part of the read is kept: 45 bases, read in frame from the first base. The data are from a study of T cell responses to AZD1222 COVID-19 vaccine (dated by TCRdb to the early 2020s). About the full investigation: Because spike-specific TCR depth and breadth did not differ between the two schedules, AZD1222 recipients who got a second dose at roughly 4 weeks were pooled with those who got a second dose at roughly 12 weeks. TCR sequencing was performed for about 250 trial participants, of whom about 200 were given two doses of AZD1222 and around 26 were given two doses of MenACWY control vaccine. Enrollment into the trials was organized by age into subgroups of 18-55, 56-69 and 70-plus years, and those subgroups contained about 160, 30 and 59 TCR-sequenced participants, respectively. What the work shows at the level of the full study, not this receptor alone: Spike-specific TCR breadth and depth rose significantly after two AZD1222 doses compared with day 0 and with MenACWY recipients. Conclusions about previously exposed vaccinees were limited because only six AZD1222 recipients were SARS-CoV-2 seropositive at baseline. In the small 56-69-year group, the increase in depth fell short of significance, most likely because of low power. Epitopes outside the regions mutated in the B.1.351 and B.1.1.7 variants were reportedly recognized by nearly half of the unique spike-specific TCRs. Because no day 14 peak-response samples were available, repertoires were characterized only after the peak T cell response. Participants were mostly white British and included more females than males, and it was suggested by the authors that clonal diversity may have been underestimated. The whole spike protein was spanned by vaccine-associated CD4 TCRs, and dominant responses were seen in regions 160-218 and 743-854.

The time point tag for this specimen amounts to: baseline before first vaccination. Samples from vaccinated people were obtained from the UK trials COV001 and COV002, which included a single-blind randomized controlled phase 2/3 trial of AZD1222 (ChAdOx1 nCoV-19) in healthy adults. Trial participant PBMC samples were collected at day 0 and day 28 after the second dose for TCRbeta chain sequencing. The CDR3 regions of human TCRbeta chains were subjected to immunosequencing. The source study handled its data this way. TCRs in the repertoires were compared against a reference library of SARS-CoV-2-specific TCRs that had been generated with the MIRA antigen-specificity platform. Breadth meant the fraction of unique TCRs that were SARS-CoV-2-associated, whereas depth meant the fraction of total T cells that were SARS-CoV-2-associated. Each spike-specific TCR was assigned to its reactive spike region and to a CD4 or CD8 class using the MIRA data. Log10-transformed breadth and depth values were compared by one-way ANOVA with Sidak's multiple comparisons tests. TCRdb retrieved this table from immuneACCESS and kept in-frame rearrangements only. Not all clones are present; in checked studies, unresolved V genes account for under half, and no reason is known for the remainder. V, J and clone size were drawn from that table, and D and trimming were deduced from the DNA. Within this sample are roughly 120,000 clones, with approximately 90% of them counted one time only. Less than 6% of the sample goes to the ten largest clones.

The sequence derives from an adult in good health. The specimen was peripheral blood, collected on day 0 of AZD1222 vaccination. Here the chain combines TRBV3-1 (or the pseudogene TRBV3-2) and TRBJ1-3; matching of 5 bases hints at TRBD1 as the D gene. The DNA sequence follows: TGTGCCAGCAGCAAAGGGGCCACACCTGGAAACACCATATATTTT. This encodes CASSKGATPGNTIYF.